One and the same sample provided the 15 T cell receptor beta chains below, sequenced in a study of T-cell memory formation after mild COVID-19. TCRdb itself ran the 5' RACE reads through MiXCR, one entry per CDR3 protein. The profile shows hundreds of thousands of distinct CDR3 sequences, around 27% of them singletons. Sequencing input: PBMCs or a T cell subset sorted from them (not recorded which). These receptors originate from an adult woman who had mild COVID-19 (a few samples of this study predate the infection). Cell type and time point are not known.

This chain joins TRBV3-1 and TRBJ2-3; D is possibly TRBD2 (5 bases). V lost 4 bases, J lost 6 bases, and 8 bases lay in between. CDR1 and CDR2 from the germline V gene are LGHDT and YNNKEL (reference sequence). This CDR3 region has 12 residues. The CDR3 bases are TGTGCCAGCAGCCGAAGGGAGGATACGCAGTATTTT. Its protein is CASSRREDTQYF.

This CDR3 is CASMAGGGYGYTF. The CDR3 nucleotides are TGTGCCAGCATGGCAGGGGGTGGATATGGCTACACCTTC. The genes are TRBV7-9 and TRBJ1-2; 7 nucleotides match TRBD1. The CDR3 has 13 residues. Per germline, CDR1 SEHNR and CDR2 FQNEAQ (reference sequence). Trimming cost V 7 bases and J 5 bases; bases outside gene matches: 7.

This chain connects TRBV18 to TRBJ2-3; the D gene is possibly TRBD1 (5 bases). The CDR3 consists of 14 residues. Trimming took 3 bases from V and 0 from J, leaving 7 bases between them. Looked up from germline, CDR1 is KGHSH and CDR2 is LQKENI. The CDR3: CASSPDSSTDTQYF. The CDR3 coding sequence is TGTGCCAGCTCACCCGACAGTAGCACAGATACGCAGTATTTT. Combining the CDR3 with reference TRBV18 and TRBJ2-3 gives the whole variable domain NAGVMQNPRHLVRRRGQEARLRCSPMKGHSHVYWYRQLPEEGLKFMVYLQKENIIDESGMPKERFSAEFPKEGPSILRIQQVVRGDSAAYFCASSPDSSTDTQYFGPGTRLTVL.

This clonotype showed up just a few times. V is TRBV12-3 or TRBV12-4 and J is TRBJ2-1; D may correspond to TRBD1 or TRBD2 (5 bases each). This CDR3 spans 16 amino acids. With 7 bases removed from V and 0 bases from J, the gap between germline ends came to 16 bases. The CDR3 DNA sequence: TGTGCCAGCACCCTTTTTCGGGGCAGCTCCTACAATGAGCAGTTCTTC. It translates to CASTLFRGSSYNEQFF.

The chain links TRBV5-6 to TRBJ1-1; 7 bases align to TRBD1. Per germline, CDR1 SGHDT and CDR2 YYEEEE. With V trimmed by 3 bases and J by 4 bases, 6 bases remained unmatched. The CDR3 runs to 14 residues. CDR3 amino acids: CASSYQGGGTEAFF. Written as DNA, the CDR3 is TGTGCCAGCAGCTACCAGGGGGGAGGCACTGAAGCTTTCTTT.

In this sample, this clonotype turned up a few times. V is TRBV12-3 or TRBV12-4 and J is TRBJ2-5, with 8 bases that match TRBD1. Trimming removed 6 bases from V and 7 bases from J; junction bases left unmatched: 10. The CDR3 contains 14 residues. CDR3 loop: CASRSTGETGTQYF. The CDR3 DNA follows: TGTGCCAGCAGGTCGACAGGGGAAACGGGGACCCAGTACTTC.

This clonotype was counted between two and nine times. V usage is TRBV11-1 and J usage is TRBJ1-2, with 7 positions matching TRBD1. Germline V lookup: CDR1 SGHAT, CDR2 FQDESV (reference sequence). This CDR3 contains 13 residues. V shed 5 bases, J shed 4 bases, and the junction held 4 bases outside the gene matches. CDR3 DNA sequence: TGTGCCAGCAGCCAGGGACAGCTCTATGGCTACACCTTC. Translating gives CASSQGQLYGYTF.

This clonotype was counted ten times or more. In DNA, the CDR3 is TGTGCCAGCAGCCCCGAGGTAGGGTTCACCTACAATGAGCAGTTCTTC. Protein: CASSPEVGFTYNEQFF. The chain links TRBV7-9 to TRBJ2-1; D is unresolved. The germline V gene encodes CDR1 SEHNR and CDR2 FQNEAQ (reference sequence). The V gene lost 5 bases and the J gene lost 2 bases, with 16 bases spanning the gap. The CDR3 has 16 amino acids.

The chain joins TRBV24-1 to TRBJ2-5, with 8 bases aligning to TRBD2. Trimming removed 0 bases from V and 0 bases from J; junction bases left unmatched: 2. Per germline, CDR1 KGHDR and CDR2 SFDVKD. This CDR3 comprises 16 residues. CDR3 sequence reads: CATSDLGSGNQETQYF. CDR3 DNA: TGTGCCACCAGTGATTTGGGTAGCGGGAACCAAGAGACCCAGTACTTC.

This clonotype appeared a few times. V is TRBV5-1 and J is TRBJ1-1, with no clear D. Per germline, CDR1 SGHRS and CDR2 YFSETQ. There are 14 residues in the CDR3. V lost 4 bases, J lost 3 bases, and 13 bases lay in between. CDR3 in DNA: TGCGCCAGCAGCGGAATTAGCCCTTACACTGAAGCTTTCTTT. Amino acid sequence: CASSGISPYTEAFF.

This clonotype was picked up a small number of times. The chain employs TRBV6-5 and TRBJ1-2, with 8 nucleotides matching TRBD1. Germline loops: CDR1 MNHEY, CDR2 SVGAGI. J was trimmed by 2 bases and V by 6 bases; bases with no gene match: 5. CDR3 length equals 14 residues. The CDR3 bases are TGTGCCAGCAGACTCGGACAGGGCAACTATGGCTACACCTTC. The encoded protein is CASRLGQGNYGYTF.

A few counts support this clonotype. The genes are TRBV14 and TRBJ2-4; 7 bases map to TRBD1. Trimming removed 5 bases from V and 5 bases from J; junction bases left unmatched: 12. The CDR3 consists of 16 residues. CDR1 is SGHDN and CDR2 is FVKESK in the germline V gene. The CDR3 sequence: CASSEQGPLTQNIQYF. As DNA, the CDR3 is TGTGCCAGCAGCGAACAGGGGCCCTTGACCCAAAACATTCAGTACTTC.

This clonotype was counted a few times. CDR3 residues: CSARDRGPNYGYTF. CDR3 DNA sequence: TGCAGTGCTAGAGACAGGGGTCCTAACTATGGCTACACCTTC. The V call is TRBV20-1, the J call TRBJ1-2; a possible D gene is TRBD1 (6 bases). The ends were cut back, 0 bases at V and 0 bases at J, with 8 bases in the middle. From germline, CDR1 is DFQATT and CDR2 SNEGSKA (reference sequence). The CDR3 totals 14 residues.

This clonotype was seen ten or more times. This rearrangement joins TRBV19 to TRBJ1-1; D ambiguous. This CDR3 is built from 13 residues. Trimming pared 5 bases from V and 4 bases from J, leaving 11 bases between. Germline V gene sequence: CDR1 LNHDA, CDR2 SQIVND (reference sequence). The chain's CDR3 is CASSPTLATEAFF. In nucleotides, the CDR3 is TGTGCCAGTAGTCCCACATTGGCCACTGAAGCTTTCTTT.

At least ten counts were recorded for this clonotype. This chain joins TRBV27 and TRBJ2-1; no clear D gene. V was trimmed by 0 bases and J by 7 bases, leaving 7 bases between them. Germline V gene data show CDR1 as MNHEY and CDR2 as SMNVEV (reference sequence). The CDR3 totals 13 residues. The CDR3 bases are TGTGCCAGCAGTTTATCGGGTAGGAATGAGCAGTTCTTC. Residues: CASSLSGRNEQFF.